A single sample gave rise to the 18 T cell receptor beta chains below, sequenced in a study of T cell changes during pregnancy in multiple sclerosis. Assay used: immunoSEQ multiplex PCR; TCRdb lists only in-frame clones, some missing. The sample records about 70,000 clones, 75% to 95% being singletons. Source: peripheral blood, taken in the first trimester of pregnancy. Receptor source: a female donor with multiple sclerosis, enrolled in a pregnancy study.

CDR3 region: CASSLRTGDTDTQYF. CDR3 nucleotide sequence: TGCGCCAGCAGCTTGCGGACAGGGGACACAGATACGCAGTATTTT. The V gene is TRBV5-1, the J gene TRBJ2-3; 9 nucleotides align to TRBD1. In germline, CDR1 is SGHRS, CDR2 YFSETQ. There are 15 residues in the CDR3. J lost 2 bases, V lost 1 base, and 2 bases had no gene match.

The chain has TRBV5-6 and TRBJ2-1; 9 bases are shared with TRBD2. V shed 4 bases and J 5 bases; nucleotides not matched to a gene: 7. The CDR3 has 15 amino acids. Germline assignment: CDR1 SGHDT and CDR2 YYEEEE. The CDR3 region has the DNA TGTGCCAGCAGCCCACCGGCGGGGGGGAACAATGAGCAGTTCTTC. Amino acid sequence: CASSPPAGGNNEQFF.

The rearrangement joins TRBV28 to TRBJ2-2; TRBD1 matches at 7 bases. Germline CDR1 MDHEN, CDR2 SYDVKM. V trimming: 2 bases; J trimming: 7 bases; junction bases outside the gene matches: 4. The CDR3 runs 14 residues. As DNA, the CDR3 is TGTGCCAGCAGTTTAGGACAGGAATTCGGGGAGCTGTTTTTT. This encodes CASSLGQEFGELFF. Together with reference TRBV28 and TRBJ2-2, the CDR3 gives the full variable domain: DVKVTQSSRYLVKRTGEKVFLECVQDMDHENMFWYRQDPGLGLRLIYFSYDVKMKEKGDIPEGYSVSREKKERFSLILESASTNQTSMYLCASSLGQEFGELFFGEGSRLTVL.

The V and J genes are TRBV18 and TRBJ2-7; D is perhaps TRBD1 (6 bases). This CDR3 contains 15 residues. Trimming cost V 6 bases and J 0 bases, with 15 bases left between them. CDR1 is KGHSH, CDR2 LQKENI, per germline. The CDR3 DNA reads TGTGCCAGCTCCCCCGGGACATTAAGCTCCTACGAGCAGTACTTC. This encodes CASSPGTLSSYEQYF.

The chain combines TRBV6-4 with TRBJ2-2; D is possibly TRBD2 (6 bases). The V gene lost 5 bases and the J gene lost 5 bases, with 9 bases spanning the gap. Per the germline V gene, CDR1 is MRHNA and CDR2 is SNTAGT. The CDR3 sequence is 13 residues long. The CDR3 protein is CASSSTSTGELFF. The CDR3 DNA is TGTGCCAGCAGTTCGACTAGTACCGGGGAGCTGTTTTTT.

The chain links TRBV28 to TRBJ2-2; tentative D call: TRBD1 (6 bases). The V gene lost 6 bases and the J gene lost 0 bases, with 14 bases spanning the gap. The CDR3 is 16 amino acids. Germline loops: CDR1 MDHEN, CDR2 SYDVKM. The chain's CDR3 is CASRQPGAANTGELFF. CDR3 nucleotides: TGTGCCAGCAGACAACCAGGGGCCGCGAACACCGGGGAGCTGTTTTTT.

The chain links TRBV5-1 to TRBJ2-1; 11 positions agree with TRBD2. J gave up 10 bases and V 0 bases, and 9 bases lay outside the gene matches. CDR1 is SGHRS and CDR2 is YFSETQ in the germline V gene. This CDR3 comprises 16 residues. The CDR3, as DNA: TGCGCCAGCAGCTTGGCCTTAGGACTAGCGGGCGGGGAGCAGTTCTTC. Its protein product is CASSLALGLAGGEQFF.

The V and J genes are TRBV7-6 and TRBJ2-7, with D maybe TRBD2 (6 bases). The germline CDR1 and CDR2 sequences are SGHVS and FNYEAQ. Trimming took off 8 bases at V and 6 bases at J, with 14 bases between the two ends. The CDR3 consists of 12 residues. This CDR3 is CASGSGRSEQYF. DNA of the CDR3: TGTGCCAGCGGGTCAGGGAGGAGCGAGCAGTACTTC.

This chain links TRBV7-2 with TRBJ2-5, with D perhaps TRBD2 (5 bases). This CDR3 has 16 residues. The germline V gene has CDR1 SGHTA and CDR2 FQGNSA. V was clipped by 3 bases and J by 5 bases, with 19 bases between them. The CDR3 DNA reads TGTGCCAGCAGCTTGAGCCGGGATTCCGGATCGGAGACCCAGTACTTC. Translating gives CASSLSRDSGSETQYF.

The rearrangement uses TRBV28 and TRBJ1-1; 8 bases line up with TRBD1. This CDR3 has 12 amino acids. In germline, CDR1 is MDHEN, CDR2 SYDVKM. V shed 1 base, J shed 14 bases, and the junction held 6 bases outside the gene matches. CDR3 DNA: TGTGCCAGCAGTTTATCCGGGACAGGTGGCTTCTTT. It translates to CASSLSGTGGFF.

This chain connects TRBV5-1 to TRBJ2-7; tentatively, D is TRBD2 (6 bases). Trimming pared 7 bases from V and 6 bases from J, leaving 17 bases between. The CDR3 totals 13 residues. Per the germline V gene, CDR1 is SGHRS and CDR2 is YFSETQ. The CDR3 loop is CASSRTRELEQYF. The CDR3 DNA follows: TGCGCCAGCTCGCGGACCCGGGAGCTCGAGCAGTACTTC.

The V gene is TRBV7-3, the J gene TRBJ2-1; D remains unclear. From germline, CDR1 is SGHTA and CDR2 FQGTGA. This CDR3 has 12 amino acids. V was shortened by 0 bases and J by 8 bases, with 5 bases between the two germline ends. The CDR3 nucleotides are TGTGCCAGCAGCTTAACCCCCGATGAGCAGTTCTTC. Its translation is CASSLTPDEQFF.

The gene calls are TRBV23-1 and TRBJ2-2; tentative D call: TRBD2 (6 bases). TRBV23-1 is given ORF status, its function remaining uncertain. V lost 10 bases, J lost 6 bases, and 15 bases lay in between. The CDR3 is made up of 13 amino acids. The DNA for the CDR3 is TGCGCCACGGGTCTAGCGCCCCCCGGGGAGCTGTTTTTT. Its protein product is CATGLAPPGELFF.

CDR3 nucleotides: TGTGCCAGTAGTATAGCAGAGGGGGCCTCTGGAAACACCATATATTTT. Protein product: CASSIAEGASGNTIYF. This chain joins TRBV19 and TRBJ1-3, with 7 positions matching TRBD1. CDR3 length: 16 residues. Germline loops: CDR1 LNHDA, CDR2 SQIVND (reference sequence). J was trimmed by 0 bases and V by 1 base; bases with no gene match: 3.

The chain uses TRBV7-8 and TRBJ2-2; a possible D gene is TRBD1 (5 bases). Trimming left V 1 base short and J 0 bases short, with 9 bases between. Germline V gene sequence: CDR1 SGHVS, CDR2 FQNEAQ. The CDR3 sequence is 16 residues long. The CDR3 nucleotides read TGTGCCAGCAGCTTAGGCAGGGTAACGAACACCGGGGAGCTGTTTTTT. Encoded protein: CASSLGRVTNTGELFF.

The chain joins TRBV10-3 to TRBJ1-6; D remains ambiguous. The CDR3 loop spans 16 amino acids. The germline V gene encodes CDR1 ENHRY and CDR2 SYGVKD. The V gene lost 3 bases and the J gene lost 0 bases, with 9 bases spanning the gap. The CDR3 DNA follows: TGTGCCATCAGTGATAAAGGGAGCTCCTATAATTCACCCCTCCACTTT. It is translated as CAISDKGSSYNSPLHF.

V gene TRBV30 combines with J gene TRBJ1-6; D unresolved. Germline CDR1 reads GTSNPN; CDR2 reads SVGIG (reference sequence). Trimming shortened V by 6 bases and J by 5 bases, and 14 bases separated the two germline ends. The CDR3 covers 14 residues. This CDR3 is CACAGEFNNSPLHF. The CDR3 DNA follows: TGTGCCTGTGCCGGGGAGTTTAATAATTCACCCCTCCACTTT.

The chain recombines TRBV30 with TRBJ1-2; D remains unclear. Per germline, CDR1 GTSNPN and CDR2 SVGIG (reference sequence). CDR3 size: 15 residues. Trimming cost V 5 bases and J 4 bases, with 20 bases left between them. CDR3 in DNA: TGTGCCTGGGACATGGTTAGCGACGGAATCTATGGCTACACCTTC. Translation: CAWDMVSDGIYGYTF. Together with reference TRBV30 and TRBJ1-2, the CDR3 gives the full variable domain: SQTIHQWPATLVQPVGSPLSLECTVEGTSNPNLYWYRQAAGRGLQLLFYSVGIGQISSEVPQNLSASRPQDRQFILSSKKLLLSDSGFYLCAWDMVSDGIYGYTFGSGTRLTVV.